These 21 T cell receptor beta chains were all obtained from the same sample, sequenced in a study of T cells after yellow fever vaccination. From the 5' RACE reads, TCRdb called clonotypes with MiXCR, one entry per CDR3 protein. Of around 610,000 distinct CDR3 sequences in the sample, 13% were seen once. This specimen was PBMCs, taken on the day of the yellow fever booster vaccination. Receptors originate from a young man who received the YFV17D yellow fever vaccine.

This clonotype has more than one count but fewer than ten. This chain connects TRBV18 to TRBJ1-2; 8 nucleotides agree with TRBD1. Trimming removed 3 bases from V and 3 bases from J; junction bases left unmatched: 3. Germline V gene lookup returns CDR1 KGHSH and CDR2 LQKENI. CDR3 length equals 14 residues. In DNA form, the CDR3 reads TGTGCCAGCTCACCGGGACAGGCATACTATGGCTACACCTTC. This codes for CASSPGQAYYGYTF.

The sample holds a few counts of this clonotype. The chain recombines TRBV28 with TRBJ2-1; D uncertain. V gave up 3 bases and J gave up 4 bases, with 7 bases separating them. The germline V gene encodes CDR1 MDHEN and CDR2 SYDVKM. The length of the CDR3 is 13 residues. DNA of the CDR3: TGTGCCAGCAGTTTTATTCCGTACAATGAGCAGTTCTTC. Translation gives CASSFIPYNEQFF.

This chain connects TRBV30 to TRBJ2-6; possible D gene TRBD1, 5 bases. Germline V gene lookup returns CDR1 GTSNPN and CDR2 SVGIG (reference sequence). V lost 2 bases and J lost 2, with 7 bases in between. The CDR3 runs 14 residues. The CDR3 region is CAWSQTAGANVLTF. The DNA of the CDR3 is TGTGCCTGGAGTCAGACAGCTGGGGCCAACGTCCTGACTTTC.

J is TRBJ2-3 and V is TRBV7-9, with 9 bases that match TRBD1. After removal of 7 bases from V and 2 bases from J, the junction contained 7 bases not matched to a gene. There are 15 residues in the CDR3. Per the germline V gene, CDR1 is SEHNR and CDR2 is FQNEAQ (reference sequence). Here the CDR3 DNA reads TGTGCCAGCAACTTTGACAGGGGGATCACAGATACGCAGTATTTT. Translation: CASNFDRGITDTQYF.

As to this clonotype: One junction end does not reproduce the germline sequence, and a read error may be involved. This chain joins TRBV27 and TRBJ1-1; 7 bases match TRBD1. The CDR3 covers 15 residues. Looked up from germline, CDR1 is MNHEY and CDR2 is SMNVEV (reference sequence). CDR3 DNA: TGTGCCGGCAGTTTGGCGGGACAGATTAACACTGAAGCTTTCTTT. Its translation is CAGSLAGQINTEAFF.

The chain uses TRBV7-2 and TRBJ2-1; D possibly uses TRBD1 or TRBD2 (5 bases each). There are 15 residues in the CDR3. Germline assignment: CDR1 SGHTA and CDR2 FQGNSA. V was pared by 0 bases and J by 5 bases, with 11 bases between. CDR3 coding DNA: TGTGCCAGCAGCTTAGCGCCCGGGGCTAACAATGAGCAGTTCTTC. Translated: CASSLAPGANNEQFF.

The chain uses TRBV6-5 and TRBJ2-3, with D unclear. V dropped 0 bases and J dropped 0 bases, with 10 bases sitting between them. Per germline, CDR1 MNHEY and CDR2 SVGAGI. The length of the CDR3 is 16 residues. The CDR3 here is CASSYSVGASTDTQYF. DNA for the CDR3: TGTGCCAGCAGTTACTCCGTGGGTGCTAGCACAGATACGCAGTATTTT.

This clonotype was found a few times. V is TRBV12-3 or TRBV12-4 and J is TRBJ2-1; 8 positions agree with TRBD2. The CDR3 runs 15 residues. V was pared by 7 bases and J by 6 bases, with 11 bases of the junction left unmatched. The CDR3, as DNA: TGTGCCAGCATTCCCCTAGCGGGTGGGCTCAATGAGCAGTTCTTC. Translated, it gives CASIPLAGGLNEQFF.

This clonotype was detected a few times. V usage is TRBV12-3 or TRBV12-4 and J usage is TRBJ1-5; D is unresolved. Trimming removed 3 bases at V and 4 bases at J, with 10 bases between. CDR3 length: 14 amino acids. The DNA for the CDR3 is TGTGCCAGCAGTTTTTGGGAGACGAATCAGCCCCAGCATTTT. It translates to CASSFWETNQPQHF.

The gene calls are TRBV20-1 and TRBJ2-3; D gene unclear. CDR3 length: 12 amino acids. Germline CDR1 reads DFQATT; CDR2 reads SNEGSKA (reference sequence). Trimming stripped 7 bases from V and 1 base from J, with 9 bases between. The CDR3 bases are TGCAGTGGATGGAGCGGCACAGATACGCAGTATTTT. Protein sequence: CSGWSGTDTQYF.

CDR3 sequence: CASSPIQGGTDTQYF. The CDR3 DNA reads TGTGCCAGCAGTCCCATACAGGGTGGTACAGATACGCAGTATTTT. This chain joins TRBV6-1 and TRBJ2-3; possible D gene TRBD1, 6 bases. V lost 5 bases and J lost 3, with 15 bases in between. CDR1 is MNHNS and CDR2 is SASEGT in the germline V gene. CDR3 size: 15 residues.

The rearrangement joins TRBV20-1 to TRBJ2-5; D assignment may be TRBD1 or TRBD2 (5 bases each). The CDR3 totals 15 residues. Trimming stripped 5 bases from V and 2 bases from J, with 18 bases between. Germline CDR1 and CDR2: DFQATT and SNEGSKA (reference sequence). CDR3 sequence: CSAGGLARAQETQYF. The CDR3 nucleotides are TGCAGTGCTGGGGGTCTCGCGCGGGCACAAGAGACCCAGTACTTC.

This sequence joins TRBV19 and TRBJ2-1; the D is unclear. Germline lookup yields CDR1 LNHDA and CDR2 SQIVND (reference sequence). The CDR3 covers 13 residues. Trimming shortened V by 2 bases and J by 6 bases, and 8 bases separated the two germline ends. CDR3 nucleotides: TGTGCCAGTAGTATACGATTGCCCAATGAGCAGTTCTTC. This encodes CASSIRLPNEQFF.

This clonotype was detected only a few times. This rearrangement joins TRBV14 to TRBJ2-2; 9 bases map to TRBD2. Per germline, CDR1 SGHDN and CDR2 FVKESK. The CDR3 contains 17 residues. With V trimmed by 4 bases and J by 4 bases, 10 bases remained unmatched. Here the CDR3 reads CASSLPSGMAVTGELFF. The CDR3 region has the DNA TGTGCCAGCAGCCTACCTAGCGGGATGGCTGTCACCGGGGAGCTGTTTTTT.

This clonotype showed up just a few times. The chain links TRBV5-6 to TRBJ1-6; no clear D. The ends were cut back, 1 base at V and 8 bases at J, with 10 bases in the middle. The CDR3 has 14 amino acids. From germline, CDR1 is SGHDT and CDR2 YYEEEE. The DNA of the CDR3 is TGTGCCAGCAGCTTGCGGGAGACGTATTCACCCCTCCACTTT. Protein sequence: CASSLRETYSPLHF. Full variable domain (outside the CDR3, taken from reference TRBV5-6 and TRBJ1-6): DAGVTQSPTHLIKTRGQQVTLRCSPKSGHDTVSWYQQALGQGPQFIFQYYEEEERQRGNFPDRFSGHQFPNYSSELNVNALLLGDSALYLCASSLRETYSPLHFGNGTRLTVT.

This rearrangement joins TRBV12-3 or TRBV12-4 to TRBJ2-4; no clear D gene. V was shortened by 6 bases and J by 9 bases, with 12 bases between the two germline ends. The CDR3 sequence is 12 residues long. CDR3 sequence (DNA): TGTGCCAGCAGGACTCTATCTACCATTCAGTACTTC. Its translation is CASRTLSTIQYF.

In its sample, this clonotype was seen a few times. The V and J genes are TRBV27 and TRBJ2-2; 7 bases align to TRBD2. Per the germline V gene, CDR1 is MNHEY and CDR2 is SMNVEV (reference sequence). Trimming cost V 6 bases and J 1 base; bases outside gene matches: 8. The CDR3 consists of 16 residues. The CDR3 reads CASRPLAAGNTGELFF. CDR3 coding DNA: TGTGCCAGCAGACCTCTAGCGGCCGGGAACACCGGGGAGCTGTTTTTT.

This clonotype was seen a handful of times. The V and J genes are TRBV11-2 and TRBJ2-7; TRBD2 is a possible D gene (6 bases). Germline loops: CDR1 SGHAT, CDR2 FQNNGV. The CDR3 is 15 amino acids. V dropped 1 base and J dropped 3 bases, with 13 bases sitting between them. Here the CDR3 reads CASSLAEGSFYEQYF. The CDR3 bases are TGTGCCAGCAGCTTAGCGGAGGGATCTTTCTACGAGCAGTACTTC.

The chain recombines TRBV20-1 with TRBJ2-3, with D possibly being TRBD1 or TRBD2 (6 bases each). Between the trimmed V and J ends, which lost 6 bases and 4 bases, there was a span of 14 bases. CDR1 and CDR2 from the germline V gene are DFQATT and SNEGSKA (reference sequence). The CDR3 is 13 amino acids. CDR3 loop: CSAGGGFADTQYF. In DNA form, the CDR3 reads TGCAGTGCCGGGGGCGGGTTTGCAGATACGCAGTATTTT.

CDR3 nucleotide sequence: TGTGCCAGCAGTGATCCGGGGCCGGGGGGAGAGACCCAGTACTTC. Amino acid sequence: CASSDPGPGGETQYF. This chain connects TRBV25-1 to TRBJ2-5, with TRBD2 matching over 7 bases. V gave up 3 bases and J gave up 4 bases; unmatched junction bases: 8. The germline CDR1 and CDR2 sequences are MGHDK and SYGVNS. This CDR3 has 15 amino acids.

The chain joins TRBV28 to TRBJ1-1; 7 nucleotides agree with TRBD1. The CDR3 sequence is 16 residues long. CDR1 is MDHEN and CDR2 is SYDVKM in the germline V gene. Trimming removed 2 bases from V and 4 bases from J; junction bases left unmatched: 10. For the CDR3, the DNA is TGTGCCAGCAGTTTAGACAGGGTGCGCTCGGGCACTGAAGCTTTCTTT. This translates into CASSLDRVRSGTEAFF.